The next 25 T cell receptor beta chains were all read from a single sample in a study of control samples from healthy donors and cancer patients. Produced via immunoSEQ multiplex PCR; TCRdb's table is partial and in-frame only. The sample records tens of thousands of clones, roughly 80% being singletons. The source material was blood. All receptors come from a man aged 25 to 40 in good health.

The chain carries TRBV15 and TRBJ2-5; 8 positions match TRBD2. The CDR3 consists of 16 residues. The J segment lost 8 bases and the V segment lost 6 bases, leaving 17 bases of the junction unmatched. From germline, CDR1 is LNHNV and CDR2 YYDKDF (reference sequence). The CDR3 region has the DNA TGTGCCACCAGTCCTTCCCCCGGACTAGCAGGCGATACCCAGTACTTC. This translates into CATSPSPGLAGDTQYF.

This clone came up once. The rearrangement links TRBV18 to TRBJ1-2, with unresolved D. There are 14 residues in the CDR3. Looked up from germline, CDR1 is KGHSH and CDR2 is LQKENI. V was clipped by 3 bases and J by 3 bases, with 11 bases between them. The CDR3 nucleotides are TGTGCCAGCTCACCCGCGCGCGGGGACTATGGCTACACCTTC. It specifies CASSPARGDYGYTF.

The CDR3 protein is CASSEMLTARDEQFF. CDR3 sequence (DNA): TGTGCCAGCAGCGAGATGTTGACAGCTAGGGATGAGCAGTTCTTC. V usage is TRBV3-1 (or the pseudogene TRBV3-2) and J usage is TRBJ2-1; perhaps TRBD1 as D (5 bases). The CDR3 contains 15 residues. Germline V gene lookup returns CDR1 LGHDT and CDR2 YNNKEL (reference sequence). Trimming removed 5 bases at V and 8 bases at J, with 19 bases between.

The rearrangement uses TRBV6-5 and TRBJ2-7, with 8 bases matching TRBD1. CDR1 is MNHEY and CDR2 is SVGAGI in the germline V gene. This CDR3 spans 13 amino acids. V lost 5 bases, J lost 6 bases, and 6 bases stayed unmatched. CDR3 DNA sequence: TGTGCCAGCAGTCCTCAGGGGGCGGGCGAGCAGTACTTC. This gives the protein CASSPQGAGEQYF.

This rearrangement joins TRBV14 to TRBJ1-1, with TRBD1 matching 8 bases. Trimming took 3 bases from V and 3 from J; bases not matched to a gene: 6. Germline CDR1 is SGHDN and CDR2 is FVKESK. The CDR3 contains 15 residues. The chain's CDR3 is CASSHQGAVYTEAFF. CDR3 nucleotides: TGTGCCAGCAGCCATCAGGGGGCCGTCTACACTGAAGCTTTCTTT.

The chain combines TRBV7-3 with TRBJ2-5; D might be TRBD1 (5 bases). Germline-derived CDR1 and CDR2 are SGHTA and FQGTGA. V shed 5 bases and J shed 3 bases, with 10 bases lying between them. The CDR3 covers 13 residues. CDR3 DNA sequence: TGTGCCAGCAGCCGACAGTTCAAAGAGACCCAGTACTTC. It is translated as CASSRQFKETQYF.

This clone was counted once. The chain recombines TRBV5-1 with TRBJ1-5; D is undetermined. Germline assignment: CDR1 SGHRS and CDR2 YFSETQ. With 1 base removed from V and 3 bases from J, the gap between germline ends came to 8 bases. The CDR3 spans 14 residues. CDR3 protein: CASSLNGNNQPQHF. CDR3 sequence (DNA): TGCGCCAGCAGCTTGAACGGAAACAATCAGCCCCAGCATTTT.

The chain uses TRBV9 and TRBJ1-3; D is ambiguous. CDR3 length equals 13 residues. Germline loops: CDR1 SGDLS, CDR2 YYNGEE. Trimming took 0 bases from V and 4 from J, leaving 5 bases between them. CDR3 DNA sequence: TGTGCCAGCAGCGTAGTTGAGGGAAACACCATATATTTT. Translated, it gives CASSVVEGNTIYF.

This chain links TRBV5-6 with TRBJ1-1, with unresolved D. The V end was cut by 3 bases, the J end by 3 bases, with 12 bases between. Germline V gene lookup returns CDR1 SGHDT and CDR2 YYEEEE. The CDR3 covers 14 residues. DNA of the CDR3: TGTGCCAGCAGCTCCGTAAGTAGTTACACTGAAGCTTTCTTT. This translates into CASSSVSSYTEAFF.

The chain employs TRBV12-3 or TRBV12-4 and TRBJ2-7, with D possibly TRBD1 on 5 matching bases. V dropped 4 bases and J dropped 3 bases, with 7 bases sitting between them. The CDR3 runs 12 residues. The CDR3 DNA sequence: TGTGCCAGCAGTTGGGGCAGCTACGAGCAGTACTTC. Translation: CASSWGSYEQYF.

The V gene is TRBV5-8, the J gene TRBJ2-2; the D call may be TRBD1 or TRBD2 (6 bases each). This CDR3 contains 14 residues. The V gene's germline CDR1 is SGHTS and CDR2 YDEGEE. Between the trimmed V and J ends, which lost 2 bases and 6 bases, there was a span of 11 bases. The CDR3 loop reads CASSFTRGPGELFF. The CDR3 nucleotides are TGTGCCAGCAGCTTTACCCGGGGGCCCGGGGAGCTGTTTTTT.

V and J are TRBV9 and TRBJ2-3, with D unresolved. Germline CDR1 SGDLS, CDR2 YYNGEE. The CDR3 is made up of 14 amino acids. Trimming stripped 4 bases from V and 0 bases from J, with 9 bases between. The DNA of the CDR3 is TGTGCCAGCAGCTTTCGTCCGAGCACAGATACGCAGTATTTT. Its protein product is CASSFRPSTDTQYF.

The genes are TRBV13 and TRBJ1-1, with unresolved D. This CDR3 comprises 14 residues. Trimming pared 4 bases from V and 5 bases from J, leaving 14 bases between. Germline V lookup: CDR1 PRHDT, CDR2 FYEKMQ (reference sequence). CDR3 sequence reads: CASSYDNRATEAFF. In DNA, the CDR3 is TGTGCCAGCAGCTACGACAATAGGGCTACTGAAGCTTTCTTT.

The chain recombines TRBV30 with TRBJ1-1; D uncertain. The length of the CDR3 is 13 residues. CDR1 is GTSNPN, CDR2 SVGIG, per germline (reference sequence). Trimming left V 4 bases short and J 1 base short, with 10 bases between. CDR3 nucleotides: TGTGCCTGGATGAGGGAGAAGAACACTGAAGCTTTCTTT. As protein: CAWMREKNTEAFF.

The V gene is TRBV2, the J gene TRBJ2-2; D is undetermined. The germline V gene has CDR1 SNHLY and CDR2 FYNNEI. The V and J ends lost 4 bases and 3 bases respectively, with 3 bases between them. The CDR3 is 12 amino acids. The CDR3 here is CASSVDTGELFF. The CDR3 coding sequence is TGTGCCAGCAGTGTTGACACCGGGGAGCTGTTTTTT.

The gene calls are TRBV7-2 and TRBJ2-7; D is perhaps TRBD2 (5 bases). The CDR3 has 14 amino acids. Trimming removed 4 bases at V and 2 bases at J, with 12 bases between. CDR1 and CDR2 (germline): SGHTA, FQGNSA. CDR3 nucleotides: TGTGCCAGCAGCTCTAGCACCGGGGCCTACGAGCAGTACTTC. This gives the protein CASSSSTGAYEQYF.

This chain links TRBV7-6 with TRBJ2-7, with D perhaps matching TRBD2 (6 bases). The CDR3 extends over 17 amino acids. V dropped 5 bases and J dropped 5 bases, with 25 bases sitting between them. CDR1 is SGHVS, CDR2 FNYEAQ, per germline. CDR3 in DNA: TGTGCCAGCAGCCCCTCGGGGCGGGGCATCTTCAGGAACGAGCAGTACTTC. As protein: CASSPSGRGIFRNEQYF.

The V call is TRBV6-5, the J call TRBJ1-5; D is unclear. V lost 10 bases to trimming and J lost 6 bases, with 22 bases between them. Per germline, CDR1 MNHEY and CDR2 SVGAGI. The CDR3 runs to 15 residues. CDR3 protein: CAILGKSGIAQPQHF. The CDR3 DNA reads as TGTGCCATCCTAGGTAAGTCGGGCATAGCTCAGCCCCAGCATTTT.

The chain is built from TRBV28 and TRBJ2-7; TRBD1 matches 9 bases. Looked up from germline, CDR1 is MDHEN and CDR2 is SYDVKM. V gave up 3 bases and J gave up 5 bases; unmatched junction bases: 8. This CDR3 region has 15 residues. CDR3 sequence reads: CASSFLGQGTNEQYF. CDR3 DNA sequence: TGTGCCAGCAGTTTCCTTGGACAGGGGACCAACGAGCAGTACTTC.

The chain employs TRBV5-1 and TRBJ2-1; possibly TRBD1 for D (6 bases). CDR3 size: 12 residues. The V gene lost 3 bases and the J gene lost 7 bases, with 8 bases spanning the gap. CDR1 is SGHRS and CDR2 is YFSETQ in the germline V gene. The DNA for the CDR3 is TGCGCCAGCAGCTCCCAGGGGAATGAGCAGTTCTTC. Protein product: CASSSQGNEQFF.

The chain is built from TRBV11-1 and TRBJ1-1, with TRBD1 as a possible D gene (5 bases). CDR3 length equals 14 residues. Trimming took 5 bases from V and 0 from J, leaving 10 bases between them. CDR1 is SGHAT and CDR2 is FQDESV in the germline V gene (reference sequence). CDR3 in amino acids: CASSPWGMNTEAFF. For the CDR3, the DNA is TGTGCCAGCAGCCCCTGGGGCATGAACACTGAAGCTTTCTTT.

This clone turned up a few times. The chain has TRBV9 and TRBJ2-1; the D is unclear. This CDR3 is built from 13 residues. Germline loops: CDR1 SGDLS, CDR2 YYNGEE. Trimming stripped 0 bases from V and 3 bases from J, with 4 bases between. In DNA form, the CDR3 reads TGTGCCAGCAGCGTAGCGGACTACAATGAGCAGTTCTTC. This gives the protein CASSVADYNEQFF.

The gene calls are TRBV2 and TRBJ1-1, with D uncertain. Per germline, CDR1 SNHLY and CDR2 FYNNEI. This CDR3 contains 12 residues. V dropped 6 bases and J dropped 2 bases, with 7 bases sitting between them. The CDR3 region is CASRRENTEAFF. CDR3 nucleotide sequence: TGTGCCAGCAGGAGAGAAAACACTGAAGCTTTCTTT.

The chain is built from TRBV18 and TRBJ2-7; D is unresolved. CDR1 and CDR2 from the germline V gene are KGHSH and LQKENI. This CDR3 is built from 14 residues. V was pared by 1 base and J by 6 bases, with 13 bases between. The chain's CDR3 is CASSPQQGLGEQYF. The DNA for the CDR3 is TGTGCCAGCTCACCACAGCAAGGGCTAGGCGAGCAGTACTTC. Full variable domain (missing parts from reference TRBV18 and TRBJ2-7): NAGVMQNPRHLVRRRGQEARLRCSPMKGHSHVYWYRQLPEEGLKFMVYLQKENIIDESGMPKERFSAEFPKEGPSILRIQQVVRGDSAAYFCASSPQQGLGEQYFGPGTRLTVT.

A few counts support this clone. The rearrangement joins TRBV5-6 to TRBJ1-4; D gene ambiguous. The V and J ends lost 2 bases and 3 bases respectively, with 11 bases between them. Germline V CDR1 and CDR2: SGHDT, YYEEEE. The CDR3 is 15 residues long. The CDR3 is CASSLYHLPNEKLFF. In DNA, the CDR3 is TGTGCCAGCAGCTTATACCACCTACCTAATGAAAAACTGTTTTTT. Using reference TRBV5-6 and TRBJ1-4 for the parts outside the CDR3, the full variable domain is DAGVTQSPTHLIKTRGQQVTLRCSPKSGHDTVSWYQQALGQGPQFIFQYYEEEERQRGNFPDRFSGHQFPNYSSELNVNALLLGDSALYLCASSLYHLPNEKLFFGSGTQLSVL.